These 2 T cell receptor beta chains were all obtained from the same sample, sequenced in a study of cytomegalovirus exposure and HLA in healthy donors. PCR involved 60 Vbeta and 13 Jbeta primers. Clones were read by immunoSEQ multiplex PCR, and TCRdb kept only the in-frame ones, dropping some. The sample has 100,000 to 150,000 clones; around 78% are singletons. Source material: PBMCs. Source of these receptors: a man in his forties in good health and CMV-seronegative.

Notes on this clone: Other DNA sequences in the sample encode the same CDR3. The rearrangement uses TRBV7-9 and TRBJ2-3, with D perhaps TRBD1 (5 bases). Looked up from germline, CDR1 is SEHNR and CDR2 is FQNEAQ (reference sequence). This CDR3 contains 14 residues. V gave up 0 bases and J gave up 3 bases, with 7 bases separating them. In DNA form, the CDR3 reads TGTGCCAGCAGCTTAGCGGGGCTTACAGATACGCAGTATTTT. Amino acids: CASSLAGLTDTQYF.

The CDR3 sequence is CASSPRTGITDTQYF. The CDR3 DNA follows: TGTGCCAGCAGCCCCCGGACAGGGATCACAGATACGCAGTATTTT. J is TRBJ2-3 and V is TRBV5-4; 8 nucleotides line up with TRBD1. The germline V gene encodes CDR1 SGHNT and CDR2 YYREEE (reference sequence). The CDR3 consists of 15 residues. Losses at the gene ends were 4 bases for V and 2 bases for J; bases not matched to a gene: 6. Full variable domain (remainder filled in from reference TRBV5-4 and TRBJ2-3): ETGVTQSPTHLIKTRGQQVTLRCSSQSGHNTVSWYQQALGQGPQFIFQYYREEENGRGNFPPRFSGLQFPNYSSELNVNALELDDSALYLCASSPRTGITDTQYFGPGTRLTVL.